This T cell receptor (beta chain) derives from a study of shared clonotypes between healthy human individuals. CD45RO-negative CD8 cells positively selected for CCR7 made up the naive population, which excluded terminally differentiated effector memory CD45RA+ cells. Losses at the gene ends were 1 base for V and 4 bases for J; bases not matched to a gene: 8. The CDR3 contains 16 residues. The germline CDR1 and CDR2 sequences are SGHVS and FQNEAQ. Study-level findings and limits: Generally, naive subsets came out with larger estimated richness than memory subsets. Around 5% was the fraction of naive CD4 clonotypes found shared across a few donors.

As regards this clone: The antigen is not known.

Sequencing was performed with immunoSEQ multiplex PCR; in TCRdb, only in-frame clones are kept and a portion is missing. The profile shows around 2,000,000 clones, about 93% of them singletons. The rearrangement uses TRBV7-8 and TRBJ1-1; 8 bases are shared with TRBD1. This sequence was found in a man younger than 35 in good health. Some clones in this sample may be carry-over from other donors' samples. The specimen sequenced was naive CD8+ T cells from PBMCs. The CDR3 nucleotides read TGTGCCAGCAGCTTAGGGCAGGGACAGGAGCGCACTGAAGCTTTCTTT. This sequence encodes CASSLGQGQERTEAFF.